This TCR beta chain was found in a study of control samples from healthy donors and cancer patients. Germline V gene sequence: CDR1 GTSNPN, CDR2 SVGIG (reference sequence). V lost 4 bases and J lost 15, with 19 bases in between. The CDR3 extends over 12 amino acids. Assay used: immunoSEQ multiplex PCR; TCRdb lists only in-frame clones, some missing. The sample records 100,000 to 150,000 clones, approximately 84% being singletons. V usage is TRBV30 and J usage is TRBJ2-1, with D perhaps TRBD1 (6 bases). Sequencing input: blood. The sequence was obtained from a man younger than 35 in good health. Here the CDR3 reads CAWTTGKNPMFF. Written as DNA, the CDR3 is TGTGCCTGGACCACAGGGAAGAACCCAATGTTCTTC. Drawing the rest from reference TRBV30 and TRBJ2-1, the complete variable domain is SQTIHQWPATLVQPVGSPLSLECTVEGTSNPNLYWYRQAAGRGLQLLFYSVGIGQISSEVPQNLSASRPQDRQFILSSKKLLLSDSGFYLCAWTTGKNPMFFGPGTRLTVL.